This entry features one T cell receptor beta chain sequence. Its antigen remains unidentified. Base qualities are not at hand, and no much larger clone is one base apart. In total, approximately 610 healthy bone marrow donors made up the cohort. All cohort members were sampled while nominally healthy, although unrecorded immune exposures were likely present. The donor tested CMV seronegative and was one of the 352 seronegative cohort members. A peripheral blood sample was provided by each donor, and peripheral blood mononuclear cells were used for TCR beta sequencing. Genomic DNA extraction from the blood cell samples was performed with the Qiagen DNeasy Blood Extraction Kit. This record belongs to a study of cytomegalovirus exposure and HLA in healthy donors (dated by TCRdb to the late 2010s). General notes on the study: An earlier analysis of about 560 of the donors reported over 250 Gb of sequence data and roughly 120 million unique TCR beta sequences obtained from roughly 180 million T cells. An early release that covered around 590 HLA-typed donors contained approximately 290 gigabases of sequencing data and around 85 million unique TCR sequences. Of the roughly 400 genotyped donors, 65% to 90% fell in the genetic ancestry cluster associated with self-reported Caucasian donors. The aim of the study was to test whether cataloging public T cell receptors could identify signatures of past pathogen exposure. Using immunosequencing, the study profiled T cell repertoires from around 680 subjects and related those repertoires to cytomegalovirus serostatus. Along with the approximately 700-subject first cohort, a separate validation cohort of over a hundred different subjects was used. High-throughput TCR immunosequencing, statistical association of individual TCRs with disease status, and machine learning were combined to predict cytomegalovirus infection status. To study patterns of TCR occurrence, a later analysis re-analyzed previously published TCR beta repertoires from 550 to 800 donors and added high-resolution HLA genotyping. Rather than drawing on any new phenotypic data, the later analysis identified candidate immune exposures from TCR beta sequences and the way those sequences occurred across donors. In an earlier analysis of a few hundred of the donors, high-throughput TCR beta sequencing was used to judge whether each TCR beta V gene segment behaved as functional or pseudogenic. Donor age, sex, ethnicity and CMV serostatus were compiled together with the repertoire data. In a later genetic analysis, genome-wide SNP genotypes for about 55% of the roughly 700 donors were used, and that subset was treated as a discovery cohort. All discovery cohort repertoires had been generated on a single sequencing platform. HLA typing included class I and class II loci at four-digit resolution. The number of donors typed differed by locus, with roughly 629-640 for A, B, C, DRB1 and DQB1, around 560 for DQA1, over 600 for DPA1, and approximately 470 for DPB1. Four or five DR-DQ haplotypes were treated as single units for association and clustering because of strong linkage in the cohort. Among about 410 genotyped donors of the cohort, an average of around 220,000 unique TCR beta nucleotide sequences was sequenced per donor, of which 15% to 20% were non-productive.

Receptor amplification or capture employed the immunoSEQ multiplex PCR assay. A mixture of 60 forward primers for TCR Vbeta segments and 13 reverse primers for TCR Jbeta segments was used in the multiplex PCR. Amplification of the CDR3 region of rearranged TCR beta genes was performed with a multiplex PCR assay on genomic DNA. On the Illumina HiSeq System, the amplified TCR beta libraries were sequenced as 87-base-pair reads. The original methods were these. A later analysis counted about 80 million unique TCR beta chains across the 500 to 850 repertoires, and roughly 9.9 million of these chains were shared by at least two donors. A nearest-neighbor algorithm error-corrected the raw reads and collapsed the reads into unique sequences, merging closely related sequences to remove PCR and sequencing errors. V, D and J gene segments were assigned by aligning CDR3 sequences to IMGT reference sequences. For a sequence to be retained, a match of at least six nucleotides to both a V gene segment and a J gene segment was required. A rearrangement counted as productive if the CDR3 had no stop codons and remained in frame with V and J, and every other rearrangement counted as non-productive. CDR3 was defined according to IMGT convention as the region running from the second conserved V-encoded cysteine to the conserved J-encoded phenylalanine. In an earlier analysis of 500 to 650 of the donors, sequences lacking an unambiguous match to a single V gene segment were excluded. In an earlier analysis of 587 of the donors, a V segment was called functional when productive rearrangements were above 56.7%, and segregating when the standard deviation between donors exceeded 5%. A statistical classification framework was built to diagnose cytomegalovirus status from the catalog of TCR beta chain sequences. V and J gene assignment, in a later analysis, came from comparing TCR nucleotide sequences with IMGT/GENE-DB human TR gene sequences. The TCRdist pipeline was used in a later analysis to assign CDR3 sequences and most-parsimonious VDJ recombination scenarios. In a later analysis, every TCR beta chain was defined by the combination of its CDR3 amino acid sequence and its V-gene family, and reads without a unique V-gene family were dropped. To address suspected cross-contamination and a sequencing artifact, a later analysis removed a few hundred highly shared, low-generation-probability nucleotide sequences. In a later analysis, a clonal expansion index for each public chain was calculated from normalized within-repertoire ranks of inferred template counts. Generation probabilities in a later analysis came from a VDJ recombination model fitted to out-of-frame rearrangements, and those results were checked against IGoR. In a later analysis, TCR-TCR, TCR-HLA and TCR-CMV co-occurrence was scored with hypergeometric tests, and a repertoire-size bias correction was applied to TCR pairs. In a later analysis, false discovery rates were estimated by permuting HLA or CMV assignments 20 times. A later analysis grouped co-occurring TCRs with DBSCAN, adding TCRdist sequence similarity when clustering within HLA-allele-positive subsets. For co-occurrence clustering, repertoires with fewer than 30,000 or more than 120,000 public chains were excluded, along with about five repertoires with anomalous nucleotide sharing. TCRdb stores this immuneACCESS table with in-frame sequences only. Part of the clones is absent; in the studies checked, under half of the shortfall reflects unresolved V genes, and no reason is known for the rest. V and J calls and clone size are as listed in that table; D and trimming were resolved from the DNA. The sample records roughly 130,000 clones, approximately 82% of which are singletons. Together, the top ten hold less than 3.5% of the sample.

Here is what the overall study found, with its caveats: It was suggested by the authors that the approach could potentially be generalized to other disease states and immunological phenotypes. A further reported finding was that TCR beta sequences accurately predicted the HLA-A and HLA-B alleles for most subjects in the first cohort. Specific HLA alleles were associated with 16,951 TCR beta sequences at a false discovery rate of 0.05 in a later analysis. Most TCR sequences were observed very rarely across donors, whereas some public TCRs were present in many individuals. Seventeen rarely observed V segments, including chromosome 9 orphons, were excluded from the earlier analysis of a few hundred of the donors because counts were too low. A later analysis reported that several top co-occurrence clusters appeared linked to parvovirus B19, influenza, CMV and Epstein-Barr virus. In an earlier analysis of roughly 500 of the donors, most TCR beta V segments appeared in productive rearrangements about 87% or about 30% of the time, broadly matching IMGT annotations. CMV serostatus was the only immune exposure information available for the cohort. Only TCR beta chains were sequenced in this cohort, and the absence of alpha or paired-chain data limited detectable features. In a later analysis, most CMV-associated TCR beta chains were found to appear HLA-restricted, with HLA associations seemingly driven largely by CMV exposure. A total of some 180 TCR beta chains were listed by the study as associated with cytomegalovirus. HLA typing was unavailable for some donors at each locus, so association tests used only the typed subset. A later genetic analysis reported fewer N-insertions in productive TCRs among donors in an Asian-associated ancestry cluster than the roughly 690-donor mean. The classifier was reported to diagnose cytomegalovirus status with high specificity and sensitivity in both the original and validation cohorts. A group of highly shared sequence variants was considered likely to be a technical artifact of the sequencing pipeline. Linkage disequilibrium might explain the correlated functional status among segregating V segments, but an unknown experimental factor could not be excluded. In a later analysis, HLA-associated TCR beta chains showed more clonal expansion and lower generation probabilities than non-associated chains that were equally common. An association between a missense DCLRE1C variant and V-gene and J-gene trimming of TCR beta chains was found in a later genetic analysis and replicated in an independent cohort. The presence/absence analyses assumed that sequencing depth was roughly uniform across donors, and that assumption may not be true. A few of the identified cytomegalovirus-associated TCR beta chains were confirmed in vitro to be specific for cytomegalovirus antigens. Strong co-occurrence of HLA alleles, especially DR and DQ, made assigning TCR associations to individual alleles difficult. In a later analysis, TCR association rates were found to vary across HLA loci, with the most associated TCRs seen for DRB1 alleles and the fewest for HLA-C alleles.

The TCR originated in a man aged 50 to 59 in good health and CMV-seronegative. Sequencing was done on a sample of PBMCs.

The DNA is TGTGCCAGCAGCTTCCAAGACAGGGGCTATGGCTACACCTTC. It is translated as CASSFQDRGYGYTF. The chain joins TRBV27 to TRBJ1-2, and TRBD1 aligns with 8 junction nucleotides. From V the trimming removes 6 bases and from J it removes 4 bases, while the gene matches leave 7 bases of the junction unaccounted for. CDR1 and CDR2, per the germline V gene (reference sequence), are MNHEY and SMNVEV. There are 14 amino acids in the CDR3, from cysteine to phenylalanine inclusive. The only DNA kept is the CDR3, 42 bases in frame from the first base.